These 8 T cell receptor beta chains originate from one sample sequenced in a study of CD8 T cells in ankylosing spondylitis. Study-wide results and limits: Characteristic of ankylosing spondylitis blood, it appeared, was a TCR beta motif comprising about 8 highly homologous variants.

Their target antigens are unknown. TCRdb itself ran the 5' RACE reads through MiXCR, one entry per CDR3 protein. The table records 200,000 to 250,000 distinct CDR3 sequences, about 7.3% of them present only once. The source material was blood, either unsorted or a sorted T cell fraction (not recorded which). These TCRs come from a male donor with ankylosing spondylitis.

This clonotype was recorded many times. The chain couples TRBV6-5 to TRBJ2-7; 9 bases agree with TRBD2. Trimming took 0 bases from V and 8 from J; bases not matched to a gene: 17. The CDR3 has 18 amino acids. Germline lookup yields CDR1 MNHEY and CDR2 SVGAGI. This CDR3 reads CASSYSEPLAGFPDKQYF. The CDR3 DNA sequence: TGTGCCAGCAGTTACTCGGAACCCCTAGCGGGATTTCCAGACAAGCAGTACTTC.

This clonotype was recorded at least ten times. This chain links TRBV4-1 with TRBJ2-5; D is uncertain. V dropped 0 bases and J dropped 6 bases, with 14 bases sitting between them. Germline CDR1 reads MGHRA; CDR2 reads YSYEKL. CDR3 length: 15 amino acids. CDR3 amino acids: CASSQDVSTSKTQYF. The CDR3 nucleotides read TGCGCCAGCAGCCAAGATGTATCTACCTCGAAGACCCAGTACTTC.

In this sample, this clonotype turned up many times. DNA of the CDR3: TGCAGCGTTGATACAGGGTCTGAGCAGTACTTC. It translates to CSVDTGSEQYF. This chain links TRBV29-1 with TRBJ2-7; the D gene is possibly TRBD1 (6 bases). Trimming stripped 3 bases from V and 7 bases from J, with 10 bases between. Germline V gene lookup returns CDR1 SQVTM and CDR2 ANQGSEA. The CDR3 is 11 amino acids.

This clonotype was seen more than once but under ten times. The chain recombines TRBV4-2 with TRBJ1-1; no firm D call. From germline, CDR1 is LGHNA and CDR2 YNFKEQ. V lost 4 bases to trimming and J lost 6 bases, with 18 bases between them. The CDR3 sequence is 15 residues long. CDR3 DNA sequence: TGTGCCAGCAGCCCGCCTGCCGTTGGGGAGGCTGAAGCTTTCTTT. It encodes CASSPPAVGEAEAFF.

This clonotype turned up a few times. V gene TRBV5-5 combines with J gene TRBJ2-7; the D is unclear. This CDR3 has 15 residues. Trimming pared 1 base from V and 2 bases from J, leaving 13 bases between. Germline CDR1 SGHKS, CDR2 YYEKEE (reference sequence). Here the CDR3 reads CASSLSERSPYEQYF. The CDR3 DNA reads TGTGCCAGCAGCTTGTCCGAGAGGTCACCCTACGAGCAGTACTTC.

In this sample, this clonotype turned up a few times. The rearrangement links TRBV4-3 to TRBJ2-5; D call uncertain. This CDR3 has 19 amino acids. V lost 0 bases and J lost 4, with 24 bases in between. Per germline, CDR1 LGHNA and CDR2 YSLEER. CDR3 bases: TGCGCCAGCAGCCAAGAAACTTTAGTGGAGCCCATGTTAGGAGAGACCCAGTACTTC. Amino acid sequence: CASSQETLVEPMLGETQYF.

The chain joins TRBV11-2 to TRBJ2-3, with D tentatively TRBD1 (6 bases). The ends were cut back, 1 base at V and 4 bases at J, with 9 bases in the middle. Germline assignment: CDR1 SGHAT and CDR2 FQNNGV. The CDR3 runs 14 residues. CDR3 sequence reads: CASSLVGQPDTQYF. Here the CDR3 DNA reads TGTGCCAGCAGCTTAGTTGGACAGCCAGATACGCAGTATTTT.

At least ten counts were recorded for this clonotype. The rearrangement joins TRBV16 to TRBJ1-3; D remains unclear. Trimming cost V 2 bases and J 1 base, with 15 bases left between them. This CDR3 contains 17 residues. Germline V gene data show CDR1 as KGHSY and CDR2 as FQNENV. CDR3 bases: TGTGCCAGCAGCCAAAAACCGGGGAGATTATCTGGAAACACCATATATTTT. Protein sequence: CASSQKPGRLSGNTIYF.